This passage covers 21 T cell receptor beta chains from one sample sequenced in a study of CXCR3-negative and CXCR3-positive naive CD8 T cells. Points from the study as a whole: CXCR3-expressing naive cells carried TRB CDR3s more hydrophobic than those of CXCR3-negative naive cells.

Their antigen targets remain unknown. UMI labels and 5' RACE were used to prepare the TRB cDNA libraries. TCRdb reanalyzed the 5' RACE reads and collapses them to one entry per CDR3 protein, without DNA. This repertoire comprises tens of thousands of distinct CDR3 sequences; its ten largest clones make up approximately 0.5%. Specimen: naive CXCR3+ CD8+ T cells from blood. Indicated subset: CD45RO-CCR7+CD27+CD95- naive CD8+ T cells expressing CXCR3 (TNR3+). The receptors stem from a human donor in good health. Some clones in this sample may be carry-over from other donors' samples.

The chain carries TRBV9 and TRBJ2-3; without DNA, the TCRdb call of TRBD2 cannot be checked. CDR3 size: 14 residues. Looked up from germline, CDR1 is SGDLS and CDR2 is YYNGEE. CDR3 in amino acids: CASSVERGPLEQYF.

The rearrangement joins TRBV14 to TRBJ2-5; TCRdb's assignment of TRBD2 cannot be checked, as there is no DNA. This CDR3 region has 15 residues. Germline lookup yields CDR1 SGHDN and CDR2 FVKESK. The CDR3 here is CASSPFLASQETQYF.

The CDR3 sequence: CASSGGPDIPSRYQETQYF. The chain employs TRBV2 and TRBJ2-5; TCRdb calls TRBD2, which cannot be checked without DNA. The CDR3 is 19 residues long. CDR1 SNHLY and CDR2 FYNNEI come from the germline V gene.

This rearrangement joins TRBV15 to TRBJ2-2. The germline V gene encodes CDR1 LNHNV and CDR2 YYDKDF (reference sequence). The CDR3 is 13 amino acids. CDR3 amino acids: CATSGLISGELFF.

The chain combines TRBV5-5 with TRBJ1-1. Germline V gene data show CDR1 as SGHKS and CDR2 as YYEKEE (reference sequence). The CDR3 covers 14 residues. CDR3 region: CASSLEGTSTEAFF.

CDR3 protein: CASGLPSGTDNQPQHF. The V and J genes are TRBV12-5 and TRBJ1-5; the TCRdb call, TRBD1, lacks DNA for checking. The CDR3 is made up of 16 amino acids. Germline V lookup: CDR1 LGHNT, CDR2 FRNRAP.

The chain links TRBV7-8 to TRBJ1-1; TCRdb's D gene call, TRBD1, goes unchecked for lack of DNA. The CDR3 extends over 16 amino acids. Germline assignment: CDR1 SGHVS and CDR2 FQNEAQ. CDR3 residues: CASSPPWTGGNTEAFF.

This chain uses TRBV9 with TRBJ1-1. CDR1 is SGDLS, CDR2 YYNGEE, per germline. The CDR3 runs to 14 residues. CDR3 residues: CASSVVVGNTEAFF.

Here the CDR3 reads CASSLGPDSYEQYF. The chain is built from TRBV7-9 and TRBJ2-7. This CDR3 is built from 14 residues. Germline V gene lookup returns CDR1 SEHNR and CDR2 FQNEAQ (reference sequence). The whole variable domain, filled in from reference TRBV7-9 and TRBJ2-7, reads DTGVSQNPRHKITKRGQNVTFRCDPISEHNRLYWYRQTLGQGPEFLTYFQNEAQLEKSRLLSDRFSAERPKGSFSTLEIQRTEQGDSAMYLCASSLGPDSYEQYFGPGTRLTVT.

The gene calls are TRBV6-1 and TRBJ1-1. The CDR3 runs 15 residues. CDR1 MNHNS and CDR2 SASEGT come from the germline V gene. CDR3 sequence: CTSTPKAWGNTEAFF.

CDR3 residues: CASSPETAYSNQPQHF. This chain connects TRBV7-6 to TRBJ1-5; the TCRdb call, TRBD1, lacks DNA for checking. Per germline, CDR1 SGHVS and CDR2 FNYEAQ. The CDR3 runs 16 residues.

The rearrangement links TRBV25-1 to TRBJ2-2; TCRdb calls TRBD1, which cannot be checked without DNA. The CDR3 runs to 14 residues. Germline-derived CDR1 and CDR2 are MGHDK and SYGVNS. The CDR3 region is CASKAGGVTGELFF.

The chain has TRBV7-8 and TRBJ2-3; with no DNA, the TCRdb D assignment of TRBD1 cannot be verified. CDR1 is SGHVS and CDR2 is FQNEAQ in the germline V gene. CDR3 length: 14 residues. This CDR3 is CASSLTGVGDTQYF.

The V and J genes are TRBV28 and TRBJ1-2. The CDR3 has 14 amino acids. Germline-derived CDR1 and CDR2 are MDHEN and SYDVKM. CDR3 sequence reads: CASSPAGSGYGYTF.

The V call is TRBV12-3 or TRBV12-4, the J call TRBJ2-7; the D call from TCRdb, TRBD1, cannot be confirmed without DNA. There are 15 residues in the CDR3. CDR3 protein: CASSLRASGGHEQYF.

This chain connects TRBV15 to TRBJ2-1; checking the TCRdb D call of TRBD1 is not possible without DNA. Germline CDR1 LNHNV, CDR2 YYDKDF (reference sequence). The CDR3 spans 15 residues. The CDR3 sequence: CATSRGVTGDQEQFF.

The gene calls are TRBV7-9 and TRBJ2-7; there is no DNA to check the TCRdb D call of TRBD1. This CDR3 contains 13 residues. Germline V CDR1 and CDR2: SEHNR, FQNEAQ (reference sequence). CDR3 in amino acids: CASSLAPRVEQYF.

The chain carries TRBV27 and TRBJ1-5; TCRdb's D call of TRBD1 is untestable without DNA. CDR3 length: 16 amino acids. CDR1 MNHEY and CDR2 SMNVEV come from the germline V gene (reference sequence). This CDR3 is CASSLTPVGVTEPQRF.

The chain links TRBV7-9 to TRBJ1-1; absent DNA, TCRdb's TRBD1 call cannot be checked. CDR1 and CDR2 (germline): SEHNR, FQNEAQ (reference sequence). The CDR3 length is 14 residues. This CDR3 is CASSLAGAGTEAFF.

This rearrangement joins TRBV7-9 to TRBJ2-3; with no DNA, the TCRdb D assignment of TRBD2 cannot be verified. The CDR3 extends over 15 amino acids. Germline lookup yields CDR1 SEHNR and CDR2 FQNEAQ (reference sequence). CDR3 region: CASSLVAGDTDTQYF.

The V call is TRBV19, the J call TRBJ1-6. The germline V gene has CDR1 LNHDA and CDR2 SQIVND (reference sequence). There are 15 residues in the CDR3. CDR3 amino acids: CASSISSANNSPLHF.